Each of the 18 T cell receptor beta chains below was sequenced from the same sample in a study of T cell responses to AZD1222 COVID-19 vaccine (dated by TCRdb to about 2021). This specimen's time point label, per the study, means: baseline before first vaccination. The sample's treatment or condition, from its label and the paper: meningococcal conjugate vaccine given as trial control. The library came from the immunoSEQ multiplex PCR assay. TCRdb took this table from immuneACCESS and kept in-frame rearrangements with V and J called. Such tables lack part of the clones; where checked against another copy, unresolved V genes explain under half of the gap, and the rest is unexplained. The table for this sample lists roughly 120,000 clones; roughly 88% of them were counted only once. Roughly 3.9% of the sample is taken by the ten largest. The material was peripheral blood, obtained on day 0 of MenACWY control vaccination. The receptors were gathered from an adult in good health.

This chain uses TRBV16 with TRBJ2-3, with TRBD2 as a possible D gene (6 bases). V lost 4 bases to trimming and J lost 3 bases, with 20 bases between them. CDR1 and CDR2 from the germline V gene are KGHSY and FQNENV. CDR3 size: 17 residues. This chain's CDR3 is CASSRPKDGGWTDTQYF. The CDR3 region has the DNA TGTGCCAGCAGCCGCCCTAAGGATGGGGGGTGGACAGATACGCAGTATTTT.

This chain links TRBV9 with TRBJ1-3; D may be TRBD1 (5 bases). Trimming removed 4 bases at V and 0 bases at J, with 17 bases between. The CDR3 has 17 residues. Germline assignment: CDR1 SGDLS and CDR2 YYNGEE. The CDR3 loop reads CASSPQGGGNSGNTIYF. The CDR3 DNA reads TGTGCCAGCAGCCCCCAGGGAGGAGGTAACTCTGGAAACACCATATATTTT.

The chain is built from TRBV18 and TRBJ2-2; D is unresolved. This CDR3 region has 15 residues. The germline V gene encodes CDR1 KGHSH and CDR2 LQKENI. The V end was cut by 6 bases, the J end by 3 bases, with 14 bases between. The CDR3 nucleotides are TGTGCCAGCTCCCGGTCCGACTCCGACACCGGGGAGCTGTTTTTT. It codes for CASSRSDSDTGELFF.

The DNA of the CDR3 is TGCAGCGCCGAGGGGGTGAACTATGGCTACACCTTC. Residues: CSAEGVNYGYTF. The gene calls are TRBV29-1 and TRBJ1-2, with a tentative D call TRBD1 (6 bases). The CDR3 runs 12 residues. Between the trimmed V and J ends, which lost 7 bases and 2 bases, there was a span of 11 bases. CDR1 and CDR2 from the germline V gene are SQVTM and ANQGSEA.

CDR3 protein: CASSQDLTITNTIYF. CDR3 bases: TGCGCCAGCAGCCAAGATCTTACCATCACAAACACCATATATTTT. The gene calls are TRBV4-1 and TRBJ1-3; no firm D call. Trimming left V 0 bases short and J 6 bases short, with 12 bases between. This CDR3 comprises 15 residues. CDR1 and CDR2 (germline): MGHRA, YSYEKL.

The chain uses TRBV4-3 and TRBJ1-5, with D unclear. Trimming removed 1 base from V and 6 bases from J, with 7 bases in between. The germline V gene has CDR1 LGHNA and CDR2 YSLEER. The CDR3 spans 13 residues. The CDR3 DNA is TGCGCCAGCAGCCAAGCTGAGCGTCAGCCCCAGCATTTT. Translating gives CASSQAERQPQHF.

The rearrangement uses TRBV5-1 and TRBJ2-7, with 7 bases aligning to TRBD2. Trimming removed 0 bases from V and 3 bases from J; junction bases left unmatched: 9. This CDR3 region has 16 residues. Germline V gene lookup returns CDR1 SGHRS and CDR2 YFSETQ. The CDR3 is CASSLEVAGPVYEQYF. CDR3 coding DNA: TGCGCCAGCAGCTTGGAAGTAGCGGGCCCCGTCTACGAGCAGTACTTC.

The rearrangement links TRBV7-2 to TRBJ1-5, with D possibly matching TRBD1 (5 bases). Between the trimmed V and J ends, which lost 3 bases and 0 bases, there was a span of 9 bases. The CDR3 has 15 residues. Germline CDR1 and CDR2: SGHTA and FQGNSA. The CDR3 region is CASSFGHYSNQPQHF. DNA of the CDR3: TGTGCCAGCAGCTTTGGACATTATAGCAATCAGCCCCAGCATTTT.

This chain joins TRBV4-2 and TRBJ1-6; 7 bases are a match to TRBD1. Germline V gene lookup returns CDR1 LGHNA and CDR2 YNFKEQ. V was pared by 4 bases and J by 0 bases, with 18 bases of the junction left unmatched. CDR3 length: 21 amino acids. DNA for the CDR3: TGTGCCAGCAGCCTTCTGGGACCGGGACAGCTAATCGGCTCCTATAATTCACCCCTCCACTTT. Residues: CASSLLGPGQLIGSYNSPLHF.

The chain has TRBV11-3 and TRBJ2-3; D is perhaps TRBD1 (5 bases). V lost 0 bases to trimming and J lost 4 bases, with 11 bases between them. The CDR3 contains 15 residues. The germline CDR1 and CDR2 sequences are SGHNT and YENEEA. Here the CDR3 reads CASSLDSGIADTQYF. DNA for the CDR3: TGTGCCAGCAGCTTAGATTCAGGGATCGCAGATACGCAGTATTTT.

V and J are TRBV12-3 or TRBV12-4 and TRBJ1-1; D is unclear. This CDR3 has 11 amino acids. With 6 bases removed from V and 3 bases from J, the gap between germline ends came to 5 bases. Written as DNA, the CDR3 is TGTGCCAGCAGCCCGGACACTGAAGCTTTCTTT. It specifies CASSPDTEAFF.

The CDR3 sequence: CASSRGTREPQHF. Here the CDR3 DNA reads TGTGCCAGCTCACGGGGGACCCGAGAGCCCCAGCATTTT. The J gene is TRBJ1-5, the V gene TRBV18; D is perhaps TRBD1 (5 bases). The V and J ends lost 4 bases and 8 bases respectively, with 12 bases between them. Germline V gene lookup returns CDR1 KGHSH and CDR2 LQKENI. This CDR3 is 13 amino acids long.

The chain carries TRBV15 and TRBJ1-3; D gene ambiguous. Germline V gene data show CDR1 as LNHNV and CDR2 as YYDKDF (reference sequence). The CDR3 consists of 15 residues. V lost 5 bases to trimming and J lost 4 bases, with 15 bases between them. This chain's CDR3 is CATSDRTQEGNTIYF. DNA for the CDR3: TGTGCCACCAGCGATCGGACCCAAGAGGGAAACACCATATATTTT.

This sequence joins TRBV27 and TRBJ2-7; 8 bases are a match to TRBD1. The CDR3 extends over 14 amino acids. V was pared by 5 bases and J by 2 bases, with 5 bases of the junction left unmatched. CDR1 and CDR2 from the germline V gene are MNHEY and SMNVEV (reference sequence). The CDR3 is CASSRQGPTYEQYF. The CDR3 DNA sequence: TGTGCCAGCAGTAGACAGGGGCCTACCTACGAGCAGTACTTC.

The V and J genes are TRBV4-2 and TRBJ2-4; D not resolved. Germline CDR1 is LGHNA and CDR2 is YNFKEQ. CDR3 size: 15 residues. The V end lost 0 bases, the J end lost 2 bases, and 8 bases lay between the germline ends. The CDR3 protein is CASSQDPGTKNIQYF. The CDR3 DNA is TGTGCCAGCAGCCAAGATCCAGGTACCAAAAACATTCAGTACTTC.

Turning to this clone: This sample also contains other DNA sequences that code for the same CDR3. This chain connects TRBV9 to TRBJ2-3; D gene ambiguous. This CDR3 comprises 12 residues. V lost 2 bases, J lost 5 bases, and 6 bases lay in between. In germline, CDR1 is SGDLS, CDR2 YYNGEE. CDR3 sequence (DNA): TGTGCCAGCAGCGTGGACCTAGATACGCAGTATTTT. This gives the protein CASSVDLDTQYF.

This clone was observed a few times. The gene calls are TRBV15 and TRBJ2-7; 9 nucleotides agree with TRBD1. The CDR3 has 15 amino acids. Germline-derived CDR1 and CDR2 are LNHNV and YYDKDF (reference sequence). J gave up 4 bases and V 1 base, and 5 bases lay outside the gene matches. CDR3 sequence reads: CATSRVQTGGYEQYF. CDR3 DNA sequence: TGTGCCACCAGCAGAGTTCAGACAGGGGGGTACGAGCAGTACTTC.

The V and J genes are TRBV12-5 and TRBJ1-2; perhaps TRBD1 as D (5 bases). CDR1 LGHNT and CDR2 FRNRAP come from the germline V gene. The CDR3 runs to 15 residues. Trimming cost V 1 base and J 7 bases, with 16 bases left between them. This CDR3 is CASGLAYSGQGGYTF. The CDR3 nucleotides are TGTGCTAGTGGTTTGGCGTACTCGGGGCAGGGTGGCTACACCTTC.